The rows below give T cell receptor beta chains drawn from one sample of a study of cytomegalovirus exposure and HLA in healthy donors. The repertoire was sequenced with immunoSEQ multiplex PCR; TCRdb's copy has only in-frame clones and lacks some. This table has about 130,000 clones, around nine tenths appearing once. Sequenced input: PBMCs. All receptors derive from a man aged 25 to 40 in good health and CMV-seronegative. Both conserved end residues are part of each CDR3. A D gene is named only where the DNA matches it firmly. The size of a clone is reported for some rows only, either as once, few or many, or as a class for expanded clones.

CDR3nt,CDR3aa,abundance,len,j_gene,v_gene,d_gene
TGTGCCACCAGCAGAGATGATAGAAGCAGGGGGATCGCTGAAGCTTTCTTT,CATSRDDRSRGIAEAFF,.,17,TRBJ1-1,TRBV15,TRBD1
TGTGCCAGCAGCCCCAGGACTAGCTCCTACGAGCAGTACTTC,CASSPRTSSYEQYF,few,14,TRBJ2-7,TRBV7-2,TRBD2
TGTGCCAGCAGTGAAAAGGGGCCGAGGACTGAAGCTTTCTTT,CASSEKGPRTEAFF,.,14,TRBJ1-1,TRBV2,.
TGTGCCAGCAGTGTTTCATGGACTAGCGGGAGGGTTTGGGATGAGCAGTTCTTC,CASSVSWTSGRVWDEQFF,.,18,TRBJ2-1,TRBV2,TRBD2
TGTGCCAGCAGCCCGGGGTCCTACAATGAGCAGTTCTTC,CASSPGSYNEQFF,.,13,TRBJ2-1,TRBV7-6,.
TGCAGCGTTCTTAGCGGGAGCGACGGGGAGCTGTTTTTT,CSVLSGSDGELFF,.,13,TRBJ2-2,TRBV29-1,TRBD2
TGTGCCAGCCAAGACCCACTCACTAGCGGGAGTTTTGGTGAGCAGTTCTTC,CASQDPLTSGSFGEQFF,.,17,TRBJ2-1,TRBV19,TRBD2
TGTGCCAGCAGCTTGTACCTAGCGGGAGTCGGCGAGCAGTTCTTC,CASSLYLAGVGEQFF,.,15,TRBJ2-1,TRBV5-6,TRBD2
TGTGCCAGCACCCCGGGACTACGGCGCACAGATACGCAGTATTTT,CASTPGLRRTDTQYF,.,15,TRBJ2-3,TRBV7-2,TRBD2
TGTGCCAGTGGGACTAGCGGTAATGAGCAGTTCTTC,CASGTSGNEQFF,.,12,TRBJ2-1,TRBV9,TRBD2
TGTGCCAGCAGCTTACGACAAAACCGGGGGTTCTTCTCTGGAAACACCATATATTTT,CASSLRQNRGFFSGNTIYF,.,19,TRBJ1-3,TRBV11-2,.
TGTGCCAGCAGCCCCCTCGGAGGGGGGGAAACCGGGGAGCTGTTTTTT,CASSPLGGGETGELFF,.,16,TRBJ2-2,TRBV9,.
TGCAGCGTACTAGTGGGGTCCTACAATGAGCAGTTCTTC,CSVLVGSYNEQFF,.,13,TRBJ2-1,TRBV29-1,.
TGTGCCAGCAGGGCGGGGGGGACGAACACTGAAGCTTTCTTT,CASRAGGTNTEAFF,.,14,TRBJ1-1,TRBV6-5,.
TGTGCCAGCAGCCTCGGTCCGGGACTAGCGGGAACAGATACGCAGTATTTT,CASSLGPGLAGTDTQYF,.,17,TRBJ2-3,TRBV7-3,TRBD2
TGTGCCAGCAGGGGGGTAGCGGGGAGCTCCTACAATGAGCAGTTCTTC,CASRGVAGSSYNEQFF,once,16,TRBJ2-1,TRBV27,TRBD2
TGTGCCAGCAGCGCCCAAACGACCGGGTCCTCGAATCAGCCCCAGCATTTT,CASSAQTTGSSNQPQHF,.,17,TRBJ1-5,TRBV7-9,.
TGTGCCAGCAGCGTAGCGGCTAGCGGGATGGCAACAGATACGCAGTATTTT,CASSVAASGMATDTQYF,.,17,TRBJ2-3,TRBV9,TRBD2
TGTGCCTCTGGGAGGGAGGTGACCTACGAGCAGTACTTC,CASGREVTYEQYF,.,13,TRBJ2-7,TRBV6-1,TRBD2
TGCGCCAGCAGCTTGGATAAAACAGAAGTGGGCTCACCCCTCCACTTT,CASSLDKTEVGSPLHF,.,16,TRBJ1-6,TRBV5-1,.
TGTGCCAGCAGCTTAGAGTCGCCGGGGTTAGATACGCAGTATTTT,CASSLESPGLDTQYF,.,15,TRBJ2-3,TRBV7-9,.
TGTGCCAGCAGGGGGACAGGGAGGAACGAGCAGTACTTC,CASRGTGRNEQYF,.,13,TRBJ2-7,TRBV5-6,TRBD1
TGTGCCAGCTCACCAACCGGGACAGCCTACGAGCAGTACTTC,CASSPTGTAYEQYF,.,14,TRBJ2-7,TRBV18,TRBD1
TGTGCCAGTACTCTCCCCGGTATTTTCGAGACCCAGTACTTC,CASTLPGIFETQYF,.,14,TRBJ2-5,TRBV19,.